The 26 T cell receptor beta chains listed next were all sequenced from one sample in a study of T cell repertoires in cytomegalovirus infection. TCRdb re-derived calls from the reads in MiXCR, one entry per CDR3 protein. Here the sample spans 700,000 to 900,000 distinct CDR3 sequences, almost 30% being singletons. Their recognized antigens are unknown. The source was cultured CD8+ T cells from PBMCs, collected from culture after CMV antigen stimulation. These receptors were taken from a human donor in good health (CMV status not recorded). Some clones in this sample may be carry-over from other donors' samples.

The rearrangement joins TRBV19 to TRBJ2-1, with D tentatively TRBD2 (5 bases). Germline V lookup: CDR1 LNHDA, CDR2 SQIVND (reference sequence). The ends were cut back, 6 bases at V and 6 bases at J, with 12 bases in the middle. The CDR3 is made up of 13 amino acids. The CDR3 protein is CASRRGLANEQFF. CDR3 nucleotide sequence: TGTGCCAGTAGAAGAGGGTTGGCCAATGAGCAGTTCTTC.

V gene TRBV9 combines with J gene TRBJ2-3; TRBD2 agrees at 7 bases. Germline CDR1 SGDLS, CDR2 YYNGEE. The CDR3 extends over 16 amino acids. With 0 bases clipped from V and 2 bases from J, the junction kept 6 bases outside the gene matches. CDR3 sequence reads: CASSVVVRGNTDTQYF. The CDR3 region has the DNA TGTGCCAGCAGCGTAGTAGTGCGGGGGAACACAGATACGCAGTATTTT. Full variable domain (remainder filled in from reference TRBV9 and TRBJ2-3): DSGVTQTPKHLITATGQRVTLRCSPRSGDLSVYWYQQSLDQGLQFLIQYYNGEERAKGNILERFSAQQFPDLHSELNLSSLELGDSALYFCASSVVVRGNTDTQYFGPGTRLTVL.

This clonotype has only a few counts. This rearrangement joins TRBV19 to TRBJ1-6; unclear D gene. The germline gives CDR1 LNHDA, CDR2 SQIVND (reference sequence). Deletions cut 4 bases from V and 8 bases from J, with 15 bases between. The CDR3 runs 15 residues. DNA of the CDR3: TGTGCCAGTAGTACCCAGACGGAGAAGGATTCACCCCTCCACTTT. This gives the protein CASSTQTEKDSPLHF.

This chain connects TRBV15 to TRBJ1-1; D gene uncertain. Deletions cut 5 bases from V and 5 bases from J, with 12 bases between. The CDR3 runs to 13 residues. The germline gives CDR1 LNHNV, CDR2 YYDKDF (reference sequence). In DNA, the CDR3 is TGTGCCACCAGCCCCCCAGCCACAACTGAAGCTTTCTTT. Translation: CATSPPATTEAFF.

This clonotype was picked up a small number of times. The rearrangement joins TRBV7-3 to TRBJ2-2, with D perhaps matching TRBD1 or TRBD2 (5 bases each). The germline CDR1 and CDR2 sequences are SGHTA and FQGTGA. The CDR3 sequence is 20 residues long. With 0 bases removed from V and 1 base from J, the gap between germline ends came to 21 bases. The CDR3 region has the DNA TGTGCCAGCAGCTTAACGTCGAGGGGTGCTATCTCATTGAACACCGGGGAGCTGTTTTTT. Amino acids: CASSLTSRGAISLNTGELFF. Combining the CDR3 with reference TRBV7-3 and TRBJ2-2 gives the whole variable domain GAGVSQTPSNKVTEKGKYVELRCDPISGHTALYWYRQSLGQGPEFLIYFQGTGAADDSGLPNDRFFAVRPEGSVSTLKIQRTERGDSAVYLCASSLTSRGAISLNTGELFFGEGSRLTVL.

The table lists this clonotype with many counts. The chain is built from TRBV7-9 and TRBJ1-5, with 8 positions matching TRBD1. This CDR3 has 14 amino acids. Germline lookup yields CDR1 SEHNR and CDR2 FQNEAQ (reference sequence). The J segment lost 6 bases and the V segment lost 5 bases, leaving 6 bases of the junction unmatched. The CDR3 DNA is TGTGCCAGCAGCCCGCCCGGGACAGGTCAGCCCCAGCATTTT. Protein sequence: CASSPPGTGQPQHF.

In DNA, the CDR3 is TGCAGCGCCGCACTGGGGGGGAGTGGCTACACCTTC. It is translated as CSAALGGSGYTF. This sequence joins TRBV29-1 and TRBJ1-2; TRBD1 might be the D (5 bases). This CDR3 is built from 12 residues. The V end lost 7 bases, the J end lost 7 bases, and 16 bases lay between the germline ends. Germline V gene lookup returns CDR1 SQVTM and CDR2 ANQGSEA.

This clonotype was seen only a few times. The CDR3 region is CASSPTGGDGYTF. The CDR3 bases are TGTGCCAGCAGCCCGACAGGGGGCGATGGCTACACCTTC. The chain couples TRBV7-8 to TRBJ1-2, with 10 bases that match TRBD1. The ends lost 5 bases at V and 6 bases at J; junction bases unmatched: 3. Germline loops: CDR1 SGHVS, CDR2 FQNEAQ. This CDR3 region has 13 residues.

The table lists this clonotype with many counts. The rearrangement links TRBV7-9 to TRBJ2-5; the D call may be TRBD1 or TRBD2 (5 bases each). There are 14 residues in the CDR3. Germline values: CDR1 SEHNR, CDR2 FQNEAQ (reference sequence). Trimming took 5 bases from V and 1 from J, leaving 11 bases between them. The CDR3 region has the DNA TGTGCCAGCAGCCTCGTGGGGGTCCAAGAGACCCAGTACTTC. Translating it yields CASSLVGVQETQYF.

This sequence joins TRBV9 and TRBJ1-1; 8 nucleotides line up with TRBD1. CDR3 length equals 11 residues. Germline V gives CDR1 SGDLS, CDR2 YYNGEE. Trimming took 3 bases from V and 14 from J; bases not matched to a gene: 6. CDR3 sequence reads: CASSDGTGTFF. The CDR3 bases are TGTGCCAGCAGCGATGGGACAGGTACCTTCTTT.

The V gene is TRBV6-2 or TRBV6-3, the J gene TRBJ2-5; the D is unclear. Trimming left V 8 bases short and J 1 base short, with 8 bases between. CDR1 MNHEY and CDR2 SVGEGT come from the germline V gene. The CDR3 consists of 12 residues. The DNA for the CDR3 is TGTGCCAGCCTCCCAGTCCAAGAGACCCAGTACTTC. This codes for CASLPVQETQYF.

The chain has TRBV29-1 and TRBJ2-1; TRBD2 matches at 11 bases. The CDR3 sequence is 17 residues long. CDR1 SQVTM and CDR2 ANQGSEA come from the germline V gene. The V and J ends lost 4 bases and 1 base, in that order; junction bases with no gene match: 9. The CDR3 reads CSVVGLAGGLSYNEQFF. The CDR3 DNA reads TGCAGCGTTGTGGGCCTAGCGGGGGGACTTTCCTACAATGAGCAGTTCTTC.

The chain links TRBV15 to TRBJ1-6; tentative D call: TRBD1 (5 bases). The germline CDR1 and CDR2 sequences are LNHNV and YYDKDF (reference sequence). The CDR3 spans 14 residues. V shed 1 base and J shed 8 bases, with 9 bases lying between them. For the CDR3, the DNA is TGTGCCACCAGCAGAGTATTCAGGGATTCACCCCTCCACTTT. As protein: CATSRVFRDSPLHF.

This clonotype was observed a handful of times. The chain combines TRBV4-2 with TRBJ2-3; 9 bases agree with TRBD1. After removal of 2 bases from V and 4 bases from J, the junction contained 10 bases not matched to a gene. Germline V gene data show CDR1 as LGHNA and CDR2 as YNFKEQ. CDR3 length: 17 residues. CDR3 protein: CASSQFTGTGSSDTQYF. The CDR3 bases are TGTGCCAGCAGCCAATTTACCGGGACAGGGAGTTCAGATACGCAGTATTTT.

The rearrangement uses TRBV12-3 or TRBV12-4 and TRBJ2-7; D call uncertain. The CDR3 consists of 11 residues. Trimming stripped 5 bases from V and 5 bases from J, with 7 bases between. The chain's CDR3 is CASSLSDEQYF. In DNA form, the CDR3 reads TGTGCCAGCAGTCTCTCGGACGAGCAGTACTTC.

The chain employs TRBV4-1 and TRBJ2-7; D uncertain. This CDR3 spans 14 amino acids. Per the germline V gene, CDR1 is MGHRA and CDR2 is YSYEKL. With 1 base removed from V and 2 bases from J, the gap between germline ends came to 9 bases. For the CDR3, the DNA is TGCGCCAGCAGCCAAGGGGCAGCCCCCTACGAGCAGTACTTC. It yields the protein CASSQGAAPYEQYF.

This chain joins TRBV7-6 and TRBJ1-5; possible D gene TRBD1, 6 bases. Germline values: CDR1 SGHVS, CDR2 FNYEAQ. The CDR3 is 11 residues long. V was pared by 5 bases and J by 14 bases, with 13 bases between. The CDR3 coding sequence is TGTGCCAGCAGCGACGGGACAACCGAGCATTTT. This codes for CASSDGTTEHF. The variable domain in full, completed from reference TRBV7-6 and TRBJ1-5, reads GAGVSQSPRYKVTKRGQDVALRCDPISGHVSLYWYRQALGQGPEFLTYFNYEAQQDKSGLPNDRFSAERPEGSISTLTIQRTEQRDSAMYRCASSDGTTEHFGDGTRLSIL.

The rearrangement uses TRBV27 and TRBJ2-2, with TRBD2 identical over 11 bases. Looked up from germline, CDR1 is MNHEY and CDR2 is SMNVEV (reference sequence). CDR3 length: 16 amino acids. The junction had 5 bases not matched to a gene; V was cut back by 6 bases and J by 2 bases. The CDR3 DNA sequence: TGTGCCAGCAGGGTTAGCGGGGGGGCAAACACCGGGGAGCTGTTTTTT. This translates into CASRVSGGANTGELFF.

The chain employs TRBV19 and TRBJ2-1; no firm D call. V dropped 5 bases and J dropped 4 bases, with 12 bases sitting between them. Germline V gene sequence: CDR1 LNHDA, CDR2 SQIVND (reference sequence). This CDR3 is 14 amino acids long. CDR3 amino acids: CASSSTGKYNEQFF. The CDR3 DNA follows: TGTGCCAGTAGTTCGACGGGTAAATACAATGAGCAGTTCTTC.

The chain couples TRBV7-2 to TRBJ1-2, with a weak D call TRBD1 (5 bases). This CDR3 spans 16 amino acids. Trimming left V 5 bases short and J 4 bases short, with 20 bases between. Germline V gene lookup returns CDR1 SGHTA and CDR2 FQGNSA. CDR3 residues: CASSRNPQGGSYGYTF. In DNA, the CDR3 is TGTGCCAGCAGCCGTAACCCCCAGGGAGGAAGCTATGGCTACACCTTC.

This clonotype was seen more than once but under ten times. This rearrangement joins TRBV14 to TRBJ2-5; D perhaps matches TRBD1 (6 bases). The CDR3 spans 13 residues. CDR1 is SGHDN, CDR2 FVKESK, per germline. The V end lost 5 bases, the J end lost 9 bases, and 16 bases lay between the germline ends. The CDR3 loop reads CASSEGQTGPQYF. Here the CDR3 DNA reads TGTGCCAGCAGCGAGGGACAAACTGGTCCCCAGTACTTC.

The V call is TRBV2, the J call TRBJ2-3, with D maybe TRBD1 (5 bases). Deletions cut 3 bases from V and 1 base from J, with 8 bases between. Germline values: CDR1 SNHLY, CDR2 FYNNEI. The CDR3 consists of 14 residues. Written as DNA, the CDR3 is TGTGCCAGCAGTGAGAAGGGGCGCACAGATACGCAGTATTTT. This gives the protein CASSEKGRTDTQYF.

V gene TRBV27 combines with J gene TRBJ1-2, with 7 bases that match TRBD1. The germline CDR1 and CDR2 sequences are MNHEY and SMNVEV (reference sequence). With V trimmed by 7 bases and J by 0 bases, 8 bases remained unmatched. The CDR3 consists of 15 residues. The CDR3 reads CASTQRQGSNYGYTF. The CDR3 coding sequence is TGTGCCAGCACCCAACGACAGGGATCTAACTATGGCTACACCTTC.

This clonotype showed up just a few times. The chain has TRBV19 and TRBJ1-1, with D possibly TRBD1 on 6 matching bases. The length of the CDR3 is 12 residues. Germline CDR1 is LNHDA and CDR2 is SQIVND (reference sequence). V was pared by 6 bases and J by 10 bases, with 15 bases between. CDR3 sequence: CASSGGLAVAFF. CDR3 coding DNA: TGTGCCAGTAGCGGGGGGCTCGCGGTAGCTTTCTTT.

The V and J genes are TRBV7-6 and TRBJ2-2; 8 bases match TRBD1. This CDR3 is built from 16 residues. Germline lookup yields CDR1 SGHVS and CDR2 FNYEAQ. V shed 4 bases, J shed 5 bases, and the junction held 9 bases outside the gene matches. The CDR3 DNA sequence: TGTGCCAGCAGCTCACCCCAGGGGGCCGGTACCGGGGAGCTGTTTTTT. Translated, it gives CASSSPQGAGTGELFF.

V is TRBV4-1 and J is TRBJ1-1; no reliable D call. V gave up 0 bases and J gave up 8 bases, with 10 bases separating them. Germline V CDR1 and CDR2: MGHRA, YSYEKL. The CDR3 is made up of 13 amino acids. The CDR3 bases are TGCGCCAGCAGCCAAGATCTGGGAGTGGAAGCTTTCTTT. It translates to CASSQDLGVEAFF.